This T cell receptor beta chain was obtained from a study of regulatory T cells in long-lasting Graves disease. Arm-PCR of CDR3 regions and iRepertoire HTBI primers were used to build TCR beta libraries. From the multiplex PCR reads, TCRdb called clonotypes with MiXCR, one entry per CDR3 protein. The data contain 360,000 or so distinct CDR3 sequences, roughly a sixth of them singletons. Regarding this clonotype: Its matching antigen is unknown.

Time point indicated: newly diagnosed GD, antithyroid drugs for less than 3 months. Generation of the TCR library employed RNA extracted from PBMCs. Under American Thyroid Association guidelines, Graves' disease was diagnosed. The CDR3 is 18 residues long. The trim removed 5 bases at V and 7 bases at J, leaving 18 bases unmatched. The germline CDR1 and CDR2 sequences are MRHNA and SNTAGT. Study-level results: The researchers studied only peripheral blood, not thyroid tissue.

These data are also associated with another study on T cells in Graves' hyperthyroidism and ophthalmopathy.

The TCR sequence derives from a man aged 35-49 years with Graves disease. The material was peripheral blood mononuclear cells (PBMCs), obtained at new diagnosis, from a patient treated with antithyroid drugs. This rearrangement joins TRBV6-4 to TRBJ2-2; 8 bases agree with TRBD1. The CDR3 reads CASSYPRSGTGMNGELFF. In DNA, the CDR3 is TGTGCCAGCAGTTACCCTCGGAGTGGGACAGGAATGAACGGGGAGCTGTTTTTT.